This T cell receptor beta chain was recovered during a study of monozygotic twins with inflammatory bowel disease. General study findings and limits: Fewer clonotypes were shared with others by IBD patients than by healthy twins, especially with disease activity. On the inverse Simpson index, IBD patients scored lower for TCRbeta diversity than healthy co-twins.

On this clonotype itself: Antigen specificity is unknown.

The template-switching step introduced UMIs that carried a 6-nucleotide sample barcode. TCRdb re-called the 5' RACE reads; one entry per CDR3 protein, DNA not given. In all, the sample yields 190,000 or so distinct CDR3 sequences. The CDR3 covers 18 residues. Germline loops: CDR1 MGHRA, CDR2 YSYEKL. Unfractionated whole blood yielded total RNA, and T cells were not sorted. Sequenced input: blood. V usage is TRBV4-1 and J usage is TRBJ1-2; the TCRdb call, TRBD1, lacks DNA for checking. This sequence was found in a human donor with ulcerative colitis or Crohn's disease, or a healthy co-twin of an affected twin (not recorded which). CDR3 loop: CASSQERTGVSLTYGYTF.